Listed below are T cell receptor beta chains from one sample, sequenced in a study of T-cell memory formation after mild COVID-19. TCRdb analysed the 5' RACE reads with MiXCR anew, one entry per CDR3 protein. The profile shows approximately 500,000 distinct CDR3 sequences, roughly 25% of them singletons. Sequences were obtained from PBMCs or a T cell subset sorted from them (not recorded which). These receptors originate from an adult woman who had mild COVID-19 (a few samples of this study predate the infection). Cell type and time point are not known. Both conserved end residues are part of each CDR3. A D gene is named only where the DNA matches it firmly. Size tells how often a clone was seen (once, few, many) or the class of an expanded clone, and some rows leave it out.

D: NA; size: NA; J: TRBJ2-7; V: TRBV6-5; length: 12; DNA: TGTGCCAGCAGTTACCCGGGAAACGAGCAGTACTTC; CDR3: CASSYPGNEQYF
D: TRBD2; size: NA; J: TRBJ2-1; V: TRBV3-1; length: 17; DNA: TGTGCCAGCAGCCCAACTCCCCTATCTAGCGGGAGGAATGAGCAGTTCTTC; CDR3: CASSPTPLSSGRNEQFF
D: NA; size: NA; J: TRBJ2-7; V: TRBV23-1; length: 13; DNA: TGCGCCAGCAGTCAAAAGCCTAGGGACGAGCAGTACTTC; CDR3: CASSQKPRDEQYF
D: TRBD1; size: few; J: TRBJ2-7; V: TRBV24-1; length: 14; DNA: TGTGCCACCAGTGATCGGGACAGTCCTTACGAGCAGTACTTC; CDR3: CATSDRDSPYEQYF
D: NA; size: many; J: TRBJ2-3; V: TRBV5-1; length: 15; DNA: TGCGCCAGCAGCGGGCACCTGCAACGGAGAGATACGCAGTATTTT; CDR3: CASSGHLQRRDTQYF
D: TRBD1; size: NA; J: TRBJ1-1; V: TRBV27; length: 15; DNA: TGTGCCAGCAGTTTTGGGATACAGGGGGCCACTGAAGCTTTCTTT; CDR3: CASSFGIQGATEAFF
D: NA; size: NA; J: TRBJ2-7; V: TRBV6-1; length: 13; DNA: TGTGCCAGCACCCCACAGGCGAGGGGCGAGCAGTACTTC; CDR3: CASTPQARGEQYF
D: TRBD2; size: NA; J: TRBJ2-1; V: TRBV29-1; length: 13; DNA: TGCAGCGTTGAAAGACTAGCGGGGTATGAGCAGTTCTTC; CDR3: CSVERLAGYEQFF
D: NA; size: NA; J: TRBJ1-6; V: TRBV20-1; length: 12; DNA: TGCAGTGCTAGGACAGGTGATTCACCCCTCCACTTT; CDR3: CSARTGDSPLHF
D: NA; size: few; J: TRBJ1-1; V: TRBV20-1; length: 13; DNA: TGCAGTGCTTCCCGCAGGTTGGGAACTGAAGCTTTCTTT; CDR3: CSASRRLGTEAFF
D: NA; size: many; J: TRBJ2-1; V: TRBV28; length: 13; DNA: TGTGCCAGCAGTTCCTACCAGGTTAATGAGCAGTTCTTC; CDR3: CASSSYQVNEQFF
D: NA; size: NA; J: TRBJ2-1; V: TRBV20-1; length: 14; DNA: TGCAGTGCTAGAGCCACAGGGAGGTACAATGAGCAGTTCTTC; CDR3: CSARATGRYNEQFF
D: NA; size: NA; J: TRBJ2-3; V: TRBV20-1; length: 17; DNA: TGCAGTGCTAGAGAAATTGGAGTAGCGACTAGCACAGATACGCAGTATTTT; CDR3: CSAREIGVATSTDTQYF
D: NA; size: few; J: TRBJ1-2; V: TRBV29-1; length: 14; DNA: TGCAGCGTTCCTGGGGGGGACCAAGGATATGGCTACACCTTC; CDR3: CSVPGGDQGYGYTF
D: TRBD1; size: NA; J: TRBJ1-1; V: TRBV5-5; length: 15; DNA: TGTGCCAGCAGCTGGGGGACAGGGAAAATGACTGAAGCTTTCTTT; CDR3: CASSWGTGKMTEAFF
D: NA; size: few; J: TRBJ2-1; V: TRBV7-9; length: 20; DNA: TGTGCCAGCAGCGGTGTTTCCGGGACCATGTCGAGGGAATCCTACAATGAGCAGTTCTTC; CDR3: CASSGVSGTMSRESYNEQFF
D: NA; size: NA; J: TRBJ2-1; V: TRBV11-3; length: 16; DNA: TGTGCCAGCAGACAGGCCTTTACCGGTGGGGACAATGAGCAGTTCTTC; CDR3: CASRQAFTGGDNEQFF
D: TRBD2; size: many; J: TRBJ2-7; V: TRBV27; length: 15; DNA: TGTGCCAGCAGTTTCGGGTTAGCGGGTGCCTACGAGCAGTACTTC; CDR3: CASSFGLAGAYEQYF
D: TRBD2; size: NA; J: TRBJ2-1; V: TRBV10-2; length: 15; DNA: TGCGCCAGCAGTGACTTAGCGGGAGCCTACAATGAGCAGTTCTTC; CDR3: CASSDLAGAYNEQFF
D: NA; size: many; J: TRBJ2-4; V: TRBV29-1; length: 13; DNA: TGCAGCGTACTCGACAGGGCCAAAAACATTCAGTACTTC; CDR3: CSVLDRAKNIQYF
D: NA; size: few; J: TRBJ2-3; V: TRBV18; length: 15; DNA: TGTGCCAGCTCGCTGTCTTCAAGCCACATTATAGCGCAGTATTTT; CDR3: CASSLSSSHIIAQYF
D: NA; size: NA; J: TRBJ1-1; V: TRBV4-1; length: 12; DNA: TGCGCCAGCAGCCAAATTCGGGGTGAAGCTTTCTTT; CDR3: CASSQIRGEAFF
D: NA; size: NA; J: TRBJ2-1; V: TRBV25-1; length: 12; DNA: TGTGCCAGCAGTGAAAGGGCAGGAGGGCAGTTCTTC; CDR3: CASSERAGGQFF
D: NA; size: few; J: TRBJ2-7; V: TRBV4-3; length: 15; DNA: TGCGCCAGCAGCCAAGGGGTAGTGGGCTCCTACGAGCAGTACTTC; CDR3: CASSQGVVGSYEQYF
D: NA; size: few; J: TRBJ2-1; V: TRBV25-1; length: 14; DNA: TGTGCCAGCAGTGATAAAGCAGGGTTGAATGAGCAGTTCTTC; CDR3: CASSDKAGLNEQFF
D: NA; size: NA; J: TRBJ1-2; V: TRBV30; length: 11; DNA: TGTGCCTGCCAAAGATCGGGTGGCTACACCTTC; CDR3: CACQRSGGYTF
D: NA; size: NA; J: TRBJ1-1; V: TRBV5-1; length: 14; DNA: TGCGCCAGCAGCTTCACAGGCGTGAACACTGAAGCTTTCTTT; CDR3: CASSFTGVNTEAFF
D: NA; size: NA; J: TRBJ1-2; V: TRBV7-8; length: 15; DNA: TGTGCCAGCAGCTCCGATGATCGGGGGCGTTATGGCTACACCTTC; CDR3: CASSSDDRGRYGYTF
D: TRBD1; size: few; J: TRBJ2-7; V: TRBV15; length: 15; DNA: TGTGCCACCAGCAGAGGAGGGACAGGGTCCAGCGAGCAGTACTTC; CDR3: CATSRGGTGSSEQYF
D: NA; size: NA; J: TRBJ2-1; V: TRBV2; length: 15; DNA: TGTGCCAGCAGTGAATTGGTACAGGTCGGTACTGAGCAGTTCTTC; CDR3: CASSELVQVGTEQFF
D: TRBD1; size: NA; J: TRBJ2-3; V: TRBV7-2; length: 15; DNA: TGTGCCAGCAGCCGCCGGGGACAGGCAACAGATACGCAGTATTTT; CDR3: CASSRRGQATDTQYF
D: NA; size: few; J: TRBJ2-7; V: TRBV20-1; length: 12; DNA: TGCAGTGCTAGAGAAATGGAACCCTACCCGTACTTC; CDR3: CSAREMEPYPYF
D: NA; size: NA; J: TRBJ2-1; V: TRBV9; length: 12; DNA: TGTGCCAGCAGCGCCCACTCGTATGAGCAGTTCTTC; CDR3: CASSAHSYEQFF
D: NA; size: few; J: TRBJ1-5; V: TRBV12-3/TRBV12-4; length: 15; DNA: TGTGCCAGCAGTCCGGGGGGAGGTGTGGGTCAGCCCCAGCATTTT; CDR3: CASSPGGGVGQPQHF
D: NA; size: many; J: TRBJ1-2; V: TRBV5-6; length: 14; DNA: TGTGCCAGCAGCTTCTGGACAAACACCTATGGCTACACCTTC; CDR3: CASSFWTNTYGYTF
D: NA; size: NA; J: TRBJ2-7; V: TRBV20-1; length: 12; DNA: TGCAGTGCTAGCGACGGGACCTACGAGCAGTACTTC; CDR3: CSASDGTYEQYF
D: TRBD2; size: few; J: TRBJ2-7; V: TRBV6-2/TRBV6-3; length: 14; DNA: TGTGCCAGCACCCCAACCGGACTAGCCCACGAGCAGTACTTC; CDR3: CASTPTGLAHEQYF
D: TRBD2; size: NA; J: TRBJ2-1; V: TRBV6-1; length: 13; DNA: TGTGCCAGCAGTGGGATTAGCGGGGGGCCCTTGTTCTTC; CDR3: CASSGISGGPLFF
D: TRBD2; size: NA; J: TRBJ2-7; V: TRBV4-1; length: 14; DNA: TGCGCCAGCAGCCAAGATAGCGGGAGTCGTGAGCAGTACTTC; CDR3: CASSQDSGSREQYF
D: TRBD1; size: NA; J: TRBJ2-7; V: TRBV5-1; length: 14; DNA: TGCGCCAGCCGGCCCTCGACAGGGACGGGGGAGCAGTACTTC; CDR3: CASRPSTGTGEQYF
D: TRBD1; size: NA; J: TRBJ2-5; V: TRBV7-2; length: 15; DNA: TGTGCCAGCAGCAGCCGGACAGGGGGCTTAAAGACCCAGTACTTC; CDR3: CASSSRTGGLKTQYF
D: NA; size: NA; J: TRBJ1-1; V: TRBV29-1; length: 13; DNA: TGCAGCGTGGGAGACAGGATGAACACTGAAGCTTTCTTT; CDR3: CSVGDRMNTEAFF
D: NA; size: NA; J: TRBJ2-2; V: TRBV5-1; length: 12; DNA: TGCGCCAGCAGCGTCCGGAACACGGAGCTGTTTTTT; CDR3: CASSVRNTELFF
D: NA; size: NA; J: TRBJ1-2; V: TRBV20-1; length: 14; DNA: TGCAGTGCTAGGTTTAACAGGGAACAGGATGGCTACACCTTC; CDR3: CSARFNREQDGYTF
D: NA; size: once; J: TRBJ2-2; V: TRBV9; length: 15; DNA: TGTGCCAGCAGCGTAGTTTCAGGGCGTACCGGGGAGCTGTTTTTT; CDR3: CASSVVSGRTGELFF
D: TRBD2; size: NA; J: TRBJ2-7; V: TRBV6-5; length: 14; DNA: TGTGCCAGCTCCCCCGGGAGGAATTTCTACGAGCAGTACTTC; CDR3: CASSPGRNFYEQYF
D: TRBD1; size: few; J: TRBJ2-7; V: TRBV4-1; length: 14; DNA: TGCGCCAGCAGCCAAGGGACAGGGCTCTACGAGCAGTACTTC; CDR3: CASSQGTGLYEQYF
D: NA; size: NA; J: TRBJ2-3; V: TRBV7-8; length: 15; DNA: TGTGCCAGCAGCTCGATCCTCCCAACAGGGGATACGCAGTATTTT; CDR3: CASSSILPTGDTQYF
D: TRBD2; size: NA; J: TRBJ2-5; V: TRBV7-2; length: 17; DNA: TGTGCCAGCAGTTCGCCGGGACTAGCGGGAGGAAGAGAGACCCAGTACTTC; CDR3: CASSSPGLAGGRETQYF
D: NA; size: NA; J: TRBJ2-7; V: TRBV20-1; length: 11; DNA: TGCAGTGCTATGATAGTGAACGAGCAGTACTTC; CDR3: CSAMIVNEQYF
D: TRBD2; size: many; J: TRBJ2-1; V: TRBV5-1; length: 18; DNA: TGCGCCAGCAGCTTCGGACTAGCGGGAGCGGGGAAAGACAATGAGCAGTTCTTC; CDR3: CASSFGLAGAGKDNEQFF
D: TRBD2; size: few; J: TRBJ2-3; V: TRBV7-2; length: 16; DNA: TGTGCCAGCAGCGTTAGACTAGCTGCTAGCACAGATACGCAGTATTTT; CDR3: CASSVRLAASTDTQYF
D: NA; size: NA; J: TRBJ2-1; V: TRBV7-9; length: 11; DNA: TGTGCCAGCAGTTCACCCAGTGAGCAGTTCTTC; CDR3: CASSSPSEQFF
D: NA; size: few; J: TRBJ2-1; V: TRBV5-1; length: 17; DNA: TGCGCCAGCAGCATCAGTAGCGGAAGTAGCTCCTACAATGAGCAGTTCTTC; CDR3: CASSISSGSSSYNEQFF
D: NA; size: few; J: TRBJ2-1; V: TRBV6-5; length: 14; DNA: TGTGCCAGCAGGACTAAGCTCGGGAACAATGAGCAGTTCTTC; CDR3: CASRTKLGNNEQFF